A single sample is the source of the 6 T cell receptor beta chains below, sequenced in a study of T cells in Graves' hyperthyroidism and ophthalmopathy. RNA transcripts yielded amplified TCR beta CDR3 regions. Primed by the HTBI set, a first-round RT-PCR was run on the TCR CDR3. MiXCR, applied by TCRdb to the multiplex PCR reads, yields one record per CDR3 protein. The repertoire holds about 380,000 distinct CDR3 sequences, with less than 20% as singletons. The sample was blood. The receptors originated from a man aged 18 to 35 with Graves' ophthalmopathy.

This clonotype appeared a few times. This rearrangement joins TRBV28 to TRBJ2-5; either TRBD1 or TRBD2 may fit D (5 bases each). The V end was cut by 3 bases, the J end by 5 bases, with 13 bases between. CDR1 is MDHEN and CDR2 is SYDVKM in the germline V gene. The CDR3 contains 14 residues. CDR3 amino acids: CASSLAGPGETQYF. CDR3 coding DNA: TGTGCCAGCAGTTTGGCAGGGCCGGGGGAGACCCAGTACTTC.

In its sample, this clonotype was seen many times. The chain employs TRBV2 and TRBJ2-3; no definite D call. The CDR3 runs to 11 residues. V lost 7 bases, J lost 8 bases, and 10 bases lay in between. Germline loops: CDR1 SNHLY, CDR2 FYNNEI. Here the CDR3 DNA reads TGTGCCAGCAAATCATCCGGTACGCAGTATTTT. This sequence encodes CASKSSGTQYF.

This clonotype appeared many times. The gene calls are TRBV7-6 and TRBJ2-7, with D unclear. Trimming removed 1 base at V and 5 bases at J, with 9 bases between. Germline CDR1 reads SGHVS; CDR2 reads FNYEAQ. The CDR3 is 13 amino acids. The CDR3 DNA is TGTGCCAGCAGCTTAGGGGTTTTTAACGAGCAGTACTTC. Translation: CASSLGVFNEQYF.

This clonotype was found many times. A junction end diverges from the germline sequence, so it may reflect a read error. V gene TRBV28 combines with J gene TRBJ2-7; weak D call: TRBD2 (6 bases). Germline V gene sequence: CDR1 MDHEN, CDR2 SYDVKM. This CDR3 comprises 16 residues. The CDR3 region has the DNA TGTGCCAGCACTTTATACCGGGAGCGTCCAGATTACGAGCAGTACTTC. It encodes CASTLYRERPDYEQYF. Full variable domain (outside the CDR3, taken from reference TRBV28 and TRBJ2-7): DVKVTQSSRYLVKRTGEKVFLECVQDMDHENMFWYRQDPGLGLRLIYFSYDVKMKEKGDIPEGYSVSREKKERFSLILESASTNQTSMYLCASTLYRERPDYEQYFGPGTRLTVT.

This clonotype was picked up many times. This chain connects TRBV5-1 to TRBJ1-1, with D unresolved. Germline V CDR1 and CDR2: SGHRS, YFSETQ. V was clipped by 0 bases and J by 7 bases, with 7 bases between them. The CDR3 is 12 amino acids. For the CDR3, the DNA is TGCGCCAGCAGCTTGGAAGGAAATGAAGCTTTCTTT. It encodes CASSLEGNEAFF.

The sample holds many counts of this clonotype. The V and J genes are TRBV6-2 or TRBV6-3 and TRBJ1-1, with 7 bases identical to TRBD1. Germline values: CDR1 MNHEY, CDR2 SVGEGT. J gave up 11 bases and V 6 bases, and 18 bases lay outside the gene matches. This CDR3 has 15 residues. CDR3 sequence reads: CASRTDWDSRWGAFF. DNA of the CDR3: TGTGCCAGCAGAACCGATTGGGACAGCCGTTGGGGTGCTTTCTTT.